A selection of T cell receptor beta chains follows, all from one sample in a study of blood T cell repertoires in COVID-19. Libraries were prepared by immunoSEQ multiplex PCR; TCRdb keeps only in-frame clonotypes and omits some of them. This sample has a few hundred thousand clones, with 80% to 90% found just once. The sample was PBMCs or T cells enriched from blood (not recorded which). Receptor source: a man aged 25-45 years who had recovered from COVID-19. Each CDR3 is given with its conserved first and last residue. The D gene is left open where the match is weak. For some rows the clone size is stated as once, few or many, or as a class when expanded; others skip it.

d_call clone_size j_call v_call cdr3_aa cdr3_nt
TRBD1 . TRBJ1-5 TRBV5-1 CASSMGQRRVGGNQPQHF TGCGCCAGCAGCATGGGACAGAGGAGGGTGGGAGGCAATCAGCCCCAGCATTTT
TRBD2 . TRBJ2-5 TRBV5-1 CASSEGLAGTRETQYF TGCGCCAGCAGCGAAGGACTAGCGGGGACCCGAGAGACCCAGTACTTC
TRBD2 . TRBJ2-3 TRBV7-6 CASSLVAGGASTDTQYF TGTGCCAGCAGCTTGGTTGCGGGGGGTGCTAGCACAGATACGCAGTATTTT
. . TRBJ1-2 TRBV29-1 CSVEGQFYTF TGCAGCGTTGAGGGCCAGTTCTACACCTTC
TRBD2 once TRBJ2-6 TRBV29-1 CSVEILAGEVGANVLTF TGCAGCGTTGAAATCCTAGCGGGAGAGGTTGGGGCCAACGTCCTGACTTTC
TRBD2 . TRBJ2-1 TRBV5-1 CASSFGLAGANEQFF TGCGCCAGCAGCTTCGGACTAGCGGGAGCTAATGAGCAGTTCTTC
TRBD2 . TRBJ2-3 TRBV4-2 CASSQERLAGGLDTQYF TGTGCCAGCAGCCAAGAGCGGCTAGCGGGAGGGTTAGATACGCAGTATTTT
. few TRBJ1-2 TRBV9 CASSGAGVAGYTF TGTGCCAGCAGCGGAGCAGGGGTAGCGGGCTACACCTTC
. . TRBJ2-7 TRBV3-1/TRBV3-2 CASSFSSVSYEQYF TGTGCCAGCAGCTTTTCTAGCGTATCCTACGAGCAGTACTTC
. . TRBJ1-6 TRBV5-4 CASSLRQLNSPLHF TGTGCCAGCAGCTTGCGACAGCTAAATTCACCCCTCCACTTT
. few TRBJ2-7 TRBV4-1 CASSQGFILGASYEQYF TGCGCCAGCAGCCAAGGGTTTATTCTGGGAGCCTCCTACGAGCAGTACTTC
TRBD1 . TRBJ2-1 TRBV4-1 CASSQTSQGTGTYNEQFF TGCGCCAGCAGCCAAACCTCCCAGGGGACAGGGACCTACAATGAGCAGTTCTTC
TRBD2 . TRBJ2-1 TRBV7-8 CASSQRTSGRMFNEQFF TGTGCCAGCAGCCAGCGGACTAGCGGGAGAATGTTCAATGAGCAGTTCTTC